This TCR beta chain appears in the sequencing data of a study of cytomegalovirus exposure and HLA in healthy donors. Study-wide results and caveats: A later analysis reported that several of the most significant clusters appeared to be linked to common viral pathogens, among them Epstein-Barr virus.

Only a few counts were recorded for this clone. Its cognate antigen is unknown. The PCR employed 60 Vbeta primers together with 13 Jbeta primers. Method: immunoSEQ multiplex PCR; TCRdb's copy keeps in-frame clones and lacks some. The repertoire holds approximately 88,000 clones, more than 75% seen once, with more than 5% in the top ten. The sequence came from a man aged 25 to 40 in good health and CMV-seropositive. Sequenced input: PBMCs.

This CDR3 is CASTRQGPPSEKLFF. The CDR3 DNA is TGTGCCAGCACCAGACAGGGCCCTCCATCTGAAAAACTGTTTTTT. This chain uses TRBV6-1 with TRBJ1-4; 7 bases are a match to TRBD1. The length of the CDR3 is 15 residues. Looked up from germline, CDR1 is MNHNS and CDR2 is SASEGT. J gave up 7 bases and V 7 bases, and 12 bases lay outside the gene matches.